Shown below are 18 T cell receptor beta chains from a single sample sequenced in a study of identical twins. Via MiXCR, TCRdb re-called the 5' RACE reads, giving one row per CDR3 protein. Among 550,000 to 700,000 distinct CDR3 sequences listed, approximately 9.6% were seen once. These data were also reused for a study on yellow fever vaccine responses in identical twins.

Sequenced material: PBMCs. The receptors here all came from a woman between 18 and 29 years old in good health.

The chain recombines TRBV19 with TRBJ2-3, with TRBD2 identical over 9 bases. Germline values: CDR1 LNHDA, CDR2 SQIVND (reference sequence). This CDR3 spans 17 amino acids. V dropped 3 bases and J dropped 4; count of bases not matched to a gene: 11. CDR3 in amino acids: CASSMSGRLLVADTQYF. DNA for the CDR3: TGTGCCAGTAGTATGAGCGGGAGGCTCCTCGTAGCAGATACGCAGTATTTT.

Many counts were recorded for this clonotype. The chain links TRBV20-1 to TRBJ1-2; D uncertain. Germline loops: CDR1 DFQATT, CDR2 SNEGSKA (reference sequence). The CDR3 contains 13 residues. V lost 4 bases to trimming and J lost 3 bases, with 12 bases between them. As DNA, the CDR3 is TGCAGTGCTACTCTTCGGACCGACTATGGCTACACCTTC. Translating gives CSATLRTDYGYTF.

This clonotype came up many times. This chain uses TRBV6-2 or TRBV6-3 with TRBJ2-7; D remains unclear. Germline CDR1 MNHEY, CDR2 SVGEGT. The CDR3 consists of 11 residues. V lost 4 bases and J 7 bases, leaving 8 bases between the germline ends. The CDR3 spells CASSSLREQYF. The CDR3 DNA follows: TGTGCCAGCAGTTCCCTCCGGGAGCAGTACTTC.

This clonotype was detected only a few times. The chain carries TRBV29-1 and TRBJ2-1; 11 bases map to TRBD2. Per the germline V gene, CDR1 is SQVTM and CDR2 is ANQGSEA. The CDR3 covers 13 residues. The V and J ends lost 5 bases and 9 bases, in that order; junction bases with no gene match: 6. The CDR3 DNA follows: TGCAGCGTTAGTAGCGGGGGGGGTAGTGAGCAGTTCTTC. This sequence encodes CSVSSGGGSEQFF.

This rearrangement joins TRBV2 to TRBJ2-7; 8 nucleotides agree with TRBD1. Germline CDR1 SNHLY, CDR2 FYNNEI. The V segment lost 3 bases and the J segment 1 base; nucleotides outside the gene matches: 5. The CDR3 consists of 15 residues. The CDR3 DNA follows: TGTGCCAGCAGTGATGGACAGGGTTGGTCCTACGAGCAGTACTTC. Its protein product is CASSDGQGWSYEQYF.

The chain links TRBV25-1 to TRBJ2-1, with 8 nucleotides matching TRBD1. V lost 8 bases and J lost 9; bases outside the gene matches: 9. Per germline, CDR1 MGHDK and CDR2 SYGVNS. CDR3 length equals 13 residues. The CDR3 coding sequence is TGTGCCAGCGCACAAATCGGGACAGGTGAGCAGTTCTTC. Its translation: CASAQIGTGEQFF.

In its sample, this clonotype was seen a few times. Here the CDR3 reads CASSGASGGSYNEQFF. CDR3 bases: TGTGCCAGCAGCGGAGCTAGCGGGGGGTCCTACAATGAGCAGTTCTTC. This rearrangement joins TRBV7-9 to TRBJ2-1; 11 nucleotides line up with TRBD2. Germline CDR1 SEHNR, CDR2 FQNEAQ (reference sequence). V lost 5 bases, J lost 1 base, and 4 bases stayed unmatched. The CDR3 is made up of 16 amino acids.

The chain recombines TRBV28 with TRBJ2-5; the D gene is possibly TRBD2 (6 bases). The V gene's germline CDR1 is MDHEN and CDR2 SYDVKM. The germline V and J ends were trimmed by 3 bases and 4 bases, with 12 bases remaining between them. The length of the CDR3 is 14 residues. The DNA for the CDR3 is TGTGCCAGCAGTTTGCCCATGGGGGGAGAGACCCAGTACTTC. Translating gives CASSLPMGGETQYF.

In its sample, this clonotype was seen a few times. V is TRBV27 and J is TRBJ2-7; possible D gene TRBD1, 5 bases. The CDR3 has 13 residues. With 6 bases removed from V and 0 bases from J, the gap between germline ends came to 9 bases. Germline assignment: CDR1 MNHEY and CDR2 SMNVEV (reference sequence). This CDR3 reads CASRRQISYEQYF. The CDR3 region has the DNA TGTGCCAGCAGAAGACAGATCTCCTACGAGCAGTACTTC.

This clonotype occurred a few times. V usage is TRBV5-1 and J usage is TRBJ1-3; 9 bases match TRBD1. The V and J ends lost 4 bases and 0 bases, in that order; junction bases with no gene match: 8. Germline-derived CDR1 and CDR2 are SGHRS and YFSETQ. The CDR3 is 17 amino acids. CDR3 DNA sequence: TGCGCCAGCAGCCGTTCCGGACAGGGGCTCTCTGGAAACACCATATATTTT. It specifies CASSRSGQGLSGNTIYF.

This clonotype showed up just a few times. This chain connects TRBV9 to TRBJ1-5, with 9 bases aligning to TRBD1. V lost 5 bases, J lost 2 bases, and 14 bases stayed unmatched. Germline assignment: CDR1 SGDLS and CDR2 YYNGEE. This CDR3 is 18 amino acids long. The CDR3 DNA is TGTGCCAGCAGGCCGGAGGACAGGGGTCAGGGCGGCAATCAGCCCCAGCATTTT. Translated: CASRPEDRGQGGNQPQHF. The variable domain in full, with the rest retrieved from reference TRBV9 and TRBJ1-5, is DSGVTQTPKHLITATGQRVTLRCSPRSGDLSVYWYQQSLDQGLQFLIQYYNGEERAKGNILERFSAQQFPDLHSELNLSSLELGDSALYFCASRPEDRGQGGNQPQHFGDGTRLSIL.

The sample holds many counts of this clonotype. This chain connects TRBV4-1 to TRBJ2-1, with 10 bases lining up with TRBD2. V was pared by 6 bases and J by 7 bases, with 3 bases of the junction left unmatched. Per the germline V gene, CDR1 is MGHRA and CDR2 is YSYEKL. This CDR3 has 13 residues. In nucleotides, the CDR3 is TGCGCCAGCAGGCAACTAGCGGGAAATGAGCAGTTCTTC. It translates to CASRQLAGNEQFF.

This clonotype was seen more than once but under ten times. The chain joins TRBV20-1 to TRBJ1-4; possibly TRBD1 for D (6 bases). The germline V gene encodes CDR1 DFQATT and CDR2 SNEGSKA (reference sequence). V gave up 5 bases and J gave up 6 bases, with 13 bases separating them. The CDR3 spans 13 residues. The CDR3 spells CSASQGPDEKLFF. The CDR3 region has the DNA TGCAGTGCTTCACAGGGACCGGATGAAAAACTGTTTTTT.

The genes are TRBV7-2 and TRBJ1-2; D is possibly TRBD1 (6 bases). The CDR3 is made up of 14 amino acids. CDR1 is SGHTA, CDR2 FQGNSA, per germline. Trimming pared 6 bases from V and 3 bases from J, leaving 14 bases between. DNA for the CDR3: TGTGCCAGCAGTTTAAGAGCAGGGGACTATGGCTACACCTTC. Encoded protein: CASSLRAGDYGYTF.

This clonotype showed up many times. CDR3 in DNA: TGCAGCGTTAGACTAGCGGGGGGCCCAACGAACACCGGGGAGCTGTTTTTT. This gives the protein CSVRLAGGPTNTGELFF. V and J are TRBV29-1 and TRBJ2-2; TRBD2 matches 13 bases. The CDR3 is made up of 17 amino acids. The germline gives CDR1 SQVTM, CDR2 ANQGSEA. Trimming at V came to 5 bases and at J to 0 bases, leaving 6 bases not matched to a gene.

This clonotype was detected ten times or more. V is TRBV20-1 and J is TRBJ2-7; 9 positions agree with TRBD2. The V gene end was trimmed by 2 bases and the J gene end by 4 bases; junction bases not matched to a gene: 12. CDR1 and CDR2 from the germline V gene are DFQATT and SNEGSKA (reference sequence). This CDR3 comprises 16 residues. The chain's CDR3 is CSARTTSGTSLYEQYF. The DNA for the CDR3 is TGCAGTGCTAGAACCACCTCCGGGACTAGCTTATACGAGCAGTACTTC.

This clonotype was counted only a few times. This CDR3 is CASSPRTGGNTGELFF. In DNA form, the CDR3 reads TGTGCCAGCAGCCCTCGGACAGGAGGAAACACCGGGGAGCTGTTTTTT. The J gene is TRBJ2-2, the V gene TRBV12-3 or TRBV12-4, with 7 positions matching TRBD1. The V gene end was trimmed by 6 bases and the J gene end by 2 bases; junction bases not matched to a gene: 9. CDR3 size: 16 residues.

The table lists this clonotype with many counts. The rearrangement uses TRBV4-1 and TRBJ2-3, with 7 bases fitting TRBD2. The CDR3 contains 18 residues. Germline CDR1 is MGHRA and CDR2 is YSYEKL. V shed 1 base, J shed 0 bases, and the junction held 10 bases outside the gene matches. CDR3 in DNA: TGCGCCAGCAGCCAAGTACGGCGACTAGCCGATAGCACAGATACGCAGTATTTT. Protein: CASSQVRRLADSTDTQYF.